The 21 T cell receptor beta chains reported below all come from one sample, sequenced in a study of CD8 T cells in acute hepatitis C reinfection. Time point of the sample: naive CD8 control sorted from an acute-time-point sample. The table came from immunoSEQ multiplex PCR; TCRdb's copy has only in-frame clones and leaves some out. The sample has some 38,000 clones, about 87% seen once. Specimen: naive CD8+ T cells from PBMCs. The origin of the receptors is a man between 25 and 39 years old with chronic hepatitis C.

The genes are TRBV30 and TRBJ2-1; 8 nucleotides agree with TRBD2. The length of the CDR3 is 14 residues. Germline V lookup: CDR1 GTSNPN, CDR2 SVGIG (reference sequence). Germline trimming cut 0 bases from V and 5 bases from J; bases unmatched to any gene: 3. The CDR3 DNA reads TGTGCCTGGAGTGTACTAGCGGTGCACAATGAGCAGTTCTTC. This codes for CAWSVLAVHNEQFF.

The chain employs TRBV27 and TRBJ2-5, with D possibly matching TRBD1 (5 bases). Germline lookup yields CDR1 MNHEY and CDR2 SMNVEV (reference sequence). V gave up 3 bases and J gave up 5 bases, with 10 bases separating them. This CDR3 has 13 amino acids. The CDR3 nucleotides read TGTGCCAGCAGTTTCACGCCAGGGGAGACCCAGTACTTC. Translating it yields CASSFTPGETQYF.

The chain has TRBV27 and TRBJ2-1; 7 nucleotides line up with TRBD2. From germline, CDR1 is MNHEY and CDR2 SMNVEV (reference sequence). The CDR3 has 16 amino acids. V lost 2 bases and J lost 1; bases outside the gene matches: 5. The CDR3 DNA is TGTGCCAGCAGTTTAACCTGGACTAGATCCTACAATGAGCAGTTCTTC. Translation: CASSLTWTRSYNEQFF.

V gene TRBV4-1 combines with J gene TRBJ2-5, with D possibly TRBD2 on 5 matching bases. Germline CDR1 reads MGHRA; CDR2 reads YSYEKL. Trimming left V 0 bases short and J 2 bases short, with 7 bases between. The length of the CDR3 is 14 residues. The CDR3 region is CASSQEGEQETQYF. CDR3 DNA sequence: TGCGCCAGCAGCCAAGAGGGAGAACAAGAGACCCAGTACTTC.

This clone was counted only a few times. The V gene is TRBV19, the J gene TRBJ1-5; D unclear. The CDR3 covers 14 residues. Germline V CDR1 and CDR2: LNHDA, SQIVND (reference sequence). V was clipped by 8 bases and J by 0 bases, with 11 bases between them. CDR3 in DNA: TGTGCCAGTGAGGTACTGAGTAGCAATCAGCCCCAGCATTTT. It translates to CASEVLSSNQPQHF. The variable domain in full, completed from reference TRBV19 and TRBJ1-5, reads DGGITQSPKYLFRKEGQNVTLSCEQNLNHDAMYWYRQDPGQGLRLIYYSQIVNDFQKGDIAEGYSVSREKKESFPLTVTSAQKNPTAFYLCASEVLSSNQPQHFGDGTRLSIL.

This clone came up a few times. This chain joins TRBV7-8 and TRBJ1-5, with D perhaps matching TRBD1 (5 bases). The CDR3 sequence is 18 residues long. The V gene lost 0 bases and the J gene lost 7 bases, with 22 bases spanning the gap. CDR1 SGHVS and CDR2 FQNEAQ come from the germline V gene. Here the CDR3 DNA reads TGTGCCAGCAGCTTAGCTGGAGGGGCGCAGATTGAGGGACAGCCCCAGCATTTT. Translating gives CASSLAGGAQIEGQPQHF.

V and J are TRBV28 and TRBJ2-6, with D unclear. Germline CDR1 and CDR2: MDHEN and SYDVKM. The V and J ends lost 7 bases and 0 bases respectively, with 7 bases between them. The CDR3 covers 14 residues. In DNA form, the CDR3 reads TGTGCCAGCATTCAGGCCTCTGGGGCCAACGTCCTGACTTTC. Amino acids: CASIQASGANVLTF.

V gene TRBV5-8 combines with J gene TRBJ1-2, with D unclear. The CDR3 is 14 residues long. Trimming cost V 2 bases and J 5 bases, with 13 bases left between them. Germline V CDR1 and CDR2: SGHTS, YDEGEE. CDR3 sequence: CASSFGHSFYGYTF. CDR3 nucleotides: TGTGCCAGCAGCTTCGGCCACAGTTTTTATGGCTACACCTTC.

The chain combines TRBV11-1 with TRBJ1-3; 12 bases match TRBD1. The germline gives CDR1 SGHAT, CDR2 FQDESV (reference sequence). Trimming at V came to 6 bases and at J to 2 bases, leaving 2 bases not matched to a gene. The CDR3 is made up of 15 amino acids. This CDR3 reads CASRGTGGPGNTIYF. In DNA form, the CDR3 reads TGTGCCAGCAGGGGGACAGGGGGCCCTGGAAACACCATATATTTT.

V gene TRBV9 combines with J gene TRBJ2-1; 12 nucleotides line up with TRBD2. The germline CDR1 and CDR2 sequences are SGDLS and YYNGEE. Trimming took 0 bases from V and 6 from J; bases not matched to a gene: 10. The CDR3 spans 18 residues. The CDR3 bases are TGTGCCAGCAGCGTAGCTAGCCTAGCGGGGGGGCACAGCAATGAGCAGTTCTTC. It encodes CASSVASLAGGHSNEQFF.

The gene calls are TRBV27 and TRBJ1-5; D is uncertain. This CDR3 comprises 14 residues. The germline CDR1 and CDR2 sequences are MNHEY and SMNVEV (reference sequence). V was pared by 2 bases and J by 4 bases, with 9 bases between. CDR3 region: CASSLRGSNQPQHF. In DNA form, the CDR3 reads TGTGCCAGCAGTTTACGGGGATCGAATCAGCCCCAGCATTTT.

The chain carries TRBV10-2 and TRBJ2-2; D is perhaps TRBD1 (6 bases). This CDR3 has 14 residues. V lost 8 bases and J 4 bases, leaving 14 bases between the germline ends. Germline lookup yields CDR1 WSHSY and CDR2 SAAADI. This CDR3 reads CASELGQSTGELFF. In DNA, the CDR3 is TGCGCCAGCGAACTAGGACAGTCCACCGGGGAGCTGTTTTTT.

This sequence joins TRBV6-6 and TRBJ1-5; D remains unclear. The CDR3 loop spans 13 amino acids. V shed 7 bases and J shed 4 bases, with 11 bases lying between them. Germline lookup yields CDR1 MNHNY and CDR2 SVGAGI (reference sequence). In DNA, the CDR3 is TGTGCCAGCACCACCCCAATGAATCAGCCCCAGCATTTT. Protein product: CASTTPMNQPQHF.

The V gene is TRBV28, the J gene TRBJ1-4, with a weak D call TRBD1 (5 bases). The CDR3 is 13 residues long. V was shortened by 5 bases and J by 7 bases, with 11 bases between the two germline ends. Per germline, CDR1 MDHEN and CDR2 SYDVKM. CDR3 DNA sequence: TGTGCCAGCAGTCCCGTTGGGGGTGAAAAACTGTTTTTT. Amino acid sequence: CASSPVGGEKLFF.

Only one count was recorded for this clone. The V and J genes are TRBV9 and TRBJ2-1; D perhaps matches TRBD2 (5 bases). With 5 bases removed from V and 5 bases from J, the gap between germline ends came to 17 bases. The germline V gene has CDR1 SGDLS and CDR2 YYNGEE. This CDR3 is built from 15 residues. The CDR3 sequence is CASRDTGKENNEQFF. For the CDR3, the DNA is TGTGCCAGCAGAGACACCGGGAAGGAAAACAATGAGCAGTTCTTC.

This rearrangement joins TRBV6-6 to TRBJ2-7; tentative D call: TRBD1 (5 bases). The length of the CDR3 is 15 residues. Germline loops: CDR1 MNHNY, CDR2 SVGAGI (reference sequence). V was cut by 0 bases and J by 4 bases, with 13 bases left in between. The CDR3 loop is CASSYSTPDSYEQYF. CDR3 sequence (DNA): TGTGCCAGCAGTTACTCGACGCCAGACAGTTACGAGCAGTACTTC.

The chain joins TRBV27 to TRBJ1-1, with 7 positions matching TRBD1. Germline CDR1 and CDR2: MNHEY and SMNVEV (reference sequence). This CDR3 comprises 15 residues. V lost 0 bases, J lost 3 bases, and 4 bases stayed unmatched. The CDR3 DNA follows: TGTGCCAGCAGTTTATCAGGGGGCGGCTACACTGAAGCTTTCTTT. This gives the protein CASSLSGGGYTEAFF.

This chain links TRBV7-2 with TRBJ2-3; 13 nucleotides agree with TRBD2. The CDR3 has 18 residues. Germline V gene sequence: CDR1 SGHTA, CDR2 FQGNSA. Unmatched junction bases numbered 10, after V lost 5 bases and J lost 2 bases. CDR3 sequence: CASSHLGLAGPNTDTQYF. Written as DNA, the CDR3 is TGTGCCAGCAGCCACCTGGGACTAGCGGGACCTAACACAGATACGCAGTATTTT.

The chain employs TRBV27 and TRBJ1-1; D remains ambiguous. V was shortened by 5 bases and J by 4 bases, with 11 bases between the two germline ends. This CDR3 region has 13 residues. Germline V lookup: CDR1 MNHEY, CDR2 SMNVEV (reference sequence). CDR3 region: CASSLRVVTEAFF. DNA of the CDR3: TGTGCCAGCAGTCTAAGGGTAGTCACTGAAGCTTTCTTT.

V gene TRBV9 combines with J gene TRBJ1-1, with TRBD1 as a possible D gene (5 bases). This CDR3 has 13 residues. V was trimmed by 0 bases and J by 8 bases, leaving 11 bases between them. Germline V gives CDR1 SGDLS, CDR2 YYNGEE. The CDR3 region is CASSVVSGSEAFF. As DNA, the CDR3 is TGTGCCAGCAGCGTAGTGTCAGGGTCCGAAGCTTTCTTT.

The chain links TRBV5-1 to TRBJ1-2, with D hard to call. CDR1 SGHRS and CDR2 YFSETQ come from the germline V gene. This CDR3 region has 16 residues. The ends were cut back, 0 bases at V and 6 bases at J, with 18 bases in the middle. CDR3 in DNA: TGCGCCAGCAGCTTGGCCATTCAGGACGGGTTCGATGGCTACACCTTC. As protein: CASSLAIQDGFDGYTF.